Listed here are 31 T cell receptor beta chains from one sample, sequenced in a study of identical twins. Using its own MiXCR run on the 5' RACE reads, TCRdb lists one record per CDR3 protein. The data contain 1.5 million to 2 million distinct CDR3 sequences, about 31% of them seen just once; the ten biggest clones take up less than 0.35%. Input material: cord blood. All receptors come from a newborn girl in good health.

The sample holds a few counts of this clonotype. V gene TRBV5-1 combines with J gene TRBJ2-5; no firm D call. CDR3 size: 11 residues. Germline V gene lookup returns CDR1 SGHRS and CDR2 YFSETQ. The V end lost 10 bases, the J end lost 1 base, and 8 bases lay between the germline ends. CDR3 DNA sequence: TGCGCCGAACACCTCCAAGAGACCCAGTACTTC. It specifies CAEHLQETQYF.

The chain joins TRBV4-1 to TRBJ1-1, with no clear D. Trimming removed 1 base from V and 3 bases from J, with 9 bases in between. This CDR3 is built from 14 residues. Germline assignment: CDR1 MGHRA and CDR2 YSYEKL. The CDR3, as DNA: TGCGCCAGCAGCCAAGTTTTCCACCACACTGAAGCTTTCTTT. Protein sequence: CASSQVFHHTEAFF.

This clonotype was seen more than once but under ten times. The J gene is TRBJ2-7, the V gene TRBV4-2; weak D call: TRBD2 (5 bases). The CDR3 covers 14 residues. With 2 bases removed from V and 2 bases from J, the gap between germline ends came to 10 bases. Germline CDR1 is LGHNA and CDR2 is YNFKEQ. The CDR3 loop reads CASSQKRGTYEQYF. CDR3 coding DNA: TGTGCCAGCAGCCAAAAACGGGGAACCTACGAGCAGTACTTC.

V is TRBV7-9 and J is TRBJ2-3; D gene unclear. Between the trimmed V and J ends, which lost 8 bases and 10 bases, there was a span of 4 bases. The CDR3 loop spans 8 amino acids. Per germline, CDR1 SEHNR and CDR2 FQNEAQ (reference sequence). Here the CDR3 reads CASSAQYF. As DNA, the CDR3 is TGTGCCAGCTCGGCGCAGTATTTT.

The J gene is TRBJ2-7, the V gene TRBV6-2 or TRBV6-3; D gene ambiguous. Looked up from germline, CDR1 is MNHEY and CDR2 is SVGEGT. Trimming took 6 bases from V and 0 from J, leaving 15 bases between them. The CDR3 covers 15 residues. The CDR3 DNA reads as TGTGCCAGCAGACCTCTGGGCAGGAGCTCCTACGAGCAGTACTTC. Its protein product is CASRPLGRSSYEQYF.

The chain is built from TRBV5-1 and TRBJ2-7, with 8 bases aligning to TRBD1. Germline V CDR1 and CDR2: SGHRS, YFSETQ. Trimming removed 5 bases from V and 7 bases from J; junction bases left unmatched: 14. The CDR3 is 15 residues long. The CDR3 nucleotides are TGCGCCAGCAGACGTACTACCGGGACAGGCAATGAGCAGTACTTC. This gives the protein CASRRTTGTGNEQYF. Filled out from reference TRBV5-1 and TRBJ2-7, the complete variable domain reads KAGVTQTPRYLIKTRGQQVTLSCSPISGHRSVSWYQQTPGQGLQFLFEYFSETQRNKGNFPGRFSGRQFSNSRSEMNVSTLELGDSALYLCASRRTTGTGNEQYFGPGTRLTVT.

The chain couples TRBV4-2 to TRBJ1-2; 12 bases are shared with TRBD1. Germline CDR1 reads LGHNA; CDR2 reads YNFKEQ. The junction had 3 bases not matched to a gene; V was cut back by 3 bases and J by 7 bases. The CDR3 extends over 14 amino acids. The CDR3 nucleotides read TGTGCCAGCAGCCACCCGGGACAGGGGGCTGGCTACACCTTC. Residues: CASSHPGQGAGYTF.

The CDR3 nucleotides are TGCAGCGTTGTACTAGCGGGAGAGACCCAGTTCTTC. Translating gives CSVVLAGETQFF. This chain uses TRBV29-1 with TRBJ2-1; 11 positions match TRBD2. CDR1 is SQVTM and CDR2 is ANQGSEA in the germline V gene. The CDR3 spans 12 residues. V lost 4 bases to trimming and J lost 13 bases; unmatched junction nucleotides: 6.

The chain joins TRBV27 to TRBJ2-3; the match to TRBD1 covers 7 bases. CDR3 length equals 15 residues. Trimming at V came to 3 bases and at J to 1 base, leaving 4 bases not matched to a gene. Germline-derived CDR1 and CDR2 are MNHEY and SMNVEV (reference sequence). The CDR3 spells CASSFRTGRTDTQYF. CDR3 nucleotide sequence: TGTGCCAGCAGTTTTAGGACAGGCCGCACAGATACGCAGTATTTT.

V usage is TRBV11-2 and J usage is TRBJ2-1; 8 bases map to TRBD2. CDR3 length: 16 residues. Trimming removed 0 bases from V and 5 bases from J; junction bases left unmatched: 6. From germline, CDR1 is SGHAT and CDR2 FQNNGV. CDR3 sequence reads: CASSLDPGGAHNEQFF. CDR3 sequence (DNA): TGTGCCAGCAGCTTAGATCCCGGGGGGGCCCACAATGAGCAGTTCTTC.

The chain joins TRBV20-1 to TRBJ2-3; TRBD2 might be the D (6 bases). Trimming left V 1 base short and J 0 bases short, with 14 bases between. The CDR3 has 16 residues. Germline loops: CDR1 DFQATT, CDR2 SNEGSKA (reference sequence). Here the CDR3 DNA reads TGCAGTGCTAGAGTGGGCTGGGGGACTAGCACAGATACGCAGTATTTT. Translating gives CSARVGWGTSTDTQYF.

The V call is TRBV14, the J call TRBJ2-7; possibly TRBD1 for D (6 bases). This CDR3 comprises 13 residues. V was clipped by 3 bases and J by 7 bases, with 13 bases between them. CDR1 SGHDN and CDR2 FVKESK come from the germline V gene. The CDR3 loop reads CASSHHRDGEQYF. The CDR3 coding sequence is TGTGCCAGCAGCCATCACAGGGACGGTGAGCAGTACTTC.

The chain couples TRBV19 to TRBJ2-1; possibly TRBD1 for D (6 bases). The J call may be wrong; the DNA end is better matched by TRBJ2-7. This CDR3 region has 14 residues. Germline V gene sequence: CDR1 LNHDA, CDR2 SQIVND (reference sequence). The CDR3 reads CASSPGHLFYEQYF. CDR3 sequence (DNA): TGTGCCAGTAGCCCGGGACACCTTTTCTACGAGCAGTACTTC.

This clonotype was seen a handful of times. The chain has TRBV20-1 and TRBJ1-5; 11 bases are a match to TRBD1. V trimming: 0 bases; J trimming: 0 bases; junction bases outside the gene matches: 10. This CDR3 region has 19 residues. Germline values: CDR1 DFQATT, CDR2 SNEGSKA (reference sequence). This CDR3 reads CSAREVRDRGFYSNQPQHF. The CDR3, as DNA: TGCAGTGCTAGAGAAGTTCGGGACAGGGGGTTCTATAGCAATCAGCCCCAGCATTTT.

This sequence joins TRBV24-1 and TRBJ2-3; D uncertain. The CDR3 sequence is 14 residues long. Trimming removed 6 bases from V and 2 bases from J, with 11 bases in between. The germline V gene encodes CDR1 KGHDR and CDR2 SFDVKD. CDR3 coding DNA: TGTGCCACCAGTAGGCGACACCTCACAGATACGCAGTATTTT. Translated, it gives CATSRRHLTDTQYF.

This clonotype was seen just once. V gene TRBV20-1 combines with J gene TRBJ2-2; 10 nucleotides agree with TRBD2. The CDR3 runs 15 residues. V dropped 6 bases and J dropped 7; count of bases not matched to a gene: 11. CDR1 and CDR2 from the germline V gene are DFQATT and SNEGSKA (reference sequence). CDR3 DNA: TGCAGTGCCGTACATCTAGCGGGAGTATTCGGGGAGCTGTTTTTT. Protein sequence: CSAVHLAGVFGELFF.

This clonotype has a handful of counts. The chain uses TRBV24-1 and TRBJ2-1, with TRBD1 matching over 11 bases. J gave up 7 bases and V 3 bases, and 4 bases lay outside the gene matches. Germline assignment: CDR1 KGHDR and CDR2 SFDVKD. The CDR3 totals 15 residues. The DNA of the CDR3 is TGTGCCACCAGTGATCACGGGACAGGGGGGAATGAGCAGTTCTTC. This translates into CATSDHGTGGNEQFF.

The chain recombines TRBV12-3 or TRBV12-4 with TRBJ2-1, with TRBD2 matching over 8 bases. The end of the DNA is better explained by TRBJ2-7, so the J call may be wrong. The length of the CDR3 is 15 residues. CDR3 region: CASSPGLVSDNEQYF. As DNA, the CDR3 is TGTGCCAGCAGTCCGGGACTAGTGAGTGACAATGAGCAGTACTTC.

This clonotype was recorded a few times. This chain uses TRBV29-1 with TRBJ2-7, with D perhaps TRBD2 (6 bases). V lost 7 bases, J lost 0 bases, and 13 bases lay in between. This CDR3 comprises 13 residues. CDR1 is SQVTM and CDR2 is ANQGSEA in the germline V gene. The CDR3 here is CSARGILSYEQYF. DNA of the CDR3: TGCAGCGCCCGCGGGATACTCTCCTACGAGCAGTACTTC.

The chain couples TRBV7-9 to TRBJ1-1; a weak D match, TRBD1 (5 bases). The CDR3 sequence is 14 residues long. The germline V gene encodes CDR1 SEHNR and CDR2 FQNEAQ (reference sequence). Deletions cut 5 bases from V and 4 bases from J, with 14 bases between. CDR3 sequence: CASSLGSGGTEAFF. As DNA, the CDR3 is TGTGCCAGCAGCCTAGGTTCGGGGGGCACTGAAGCTTTCTTT.

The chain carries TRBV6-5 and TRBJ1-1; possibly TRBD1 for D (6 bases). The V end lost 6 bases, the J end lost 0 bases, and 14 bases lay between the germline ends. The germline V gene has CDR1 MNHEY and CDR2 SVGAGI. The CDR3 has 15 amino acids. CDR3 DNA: TGTGCCAGCAGCGAGATTGGACAGATGAACACTGAAGCTTTCTTT. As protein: CASSEIGQMNTEAFF.

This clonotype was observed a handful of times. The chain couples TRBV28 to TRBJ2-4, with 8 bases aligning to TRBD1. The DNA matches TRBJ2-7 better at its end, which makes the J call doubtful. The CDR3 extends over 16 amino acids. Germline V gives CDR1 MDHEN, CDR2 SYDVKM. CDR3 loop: CASSLRNRDRTYEQYF. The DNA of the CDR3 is TGTGCCAGCAGTCTCCGAAACCGGGACAGGACCTACGAGCAGTACTTC.

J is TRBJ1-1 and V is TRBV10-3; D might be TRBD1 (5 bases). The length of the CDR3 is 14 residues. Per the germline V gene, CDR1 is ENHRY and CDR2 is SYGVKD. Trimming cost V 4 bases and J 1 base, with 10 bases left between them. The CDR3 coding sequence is TGTGCCATCAGTGGCGGGGGGAAGAACACTGAAGCTTTCTTT. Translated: CAISGGGKNTEAFF.

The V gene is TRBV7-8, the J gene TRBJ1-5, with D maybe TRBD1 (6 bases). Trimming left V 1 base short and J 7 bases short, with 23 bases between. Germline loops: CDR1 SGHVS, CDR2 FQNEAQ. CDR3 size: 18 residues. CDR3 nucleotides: TGTGCCAGCAGCTTAGAGAATCCGCAGTGGGGGCCGGGGCAGCCCCAGCATTTT. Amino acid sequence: CASSLENPQWGPGQPQHF.

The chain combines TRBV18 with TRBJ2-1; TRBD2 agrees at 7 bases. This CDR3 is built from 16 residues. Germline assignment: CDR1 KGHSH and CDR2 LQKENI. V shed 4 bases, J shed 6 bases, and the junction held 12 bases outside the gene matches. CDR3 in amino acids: CASSLGTNGRLNEQFF. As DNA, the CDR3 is TGTGCCAGCTCACTCGGGACTAACGGGAGACTCAATGAGCAGTTCTTC.

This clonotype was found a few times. The CDR3 spells CSARATPGQGKDYGYTF. DNA of the CDR3: TGCAGTGCTAGAGCCACCCCGGGACAGGGGAAGGATTATGGCTACACCTTC. The chain couples TRBV20-1 to TRBJ1-2, with 10 bases lining up with TRBD1. J was trimmed by 5 bases and V by 1 base; bases with no gene match: 13. The germline CDR1 and CDR2 sequences are DFQATT and SNEGSKA (reference sequence). The CDR3 runs to 17 residues.

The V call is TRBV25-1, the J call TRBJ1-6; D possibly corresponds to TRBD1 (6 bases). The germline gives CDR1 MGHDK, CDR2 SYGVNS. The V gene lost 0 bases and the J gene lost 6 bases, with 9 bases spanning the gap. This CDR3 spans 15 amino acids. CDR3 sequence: CASSEYKGGNSPLHF. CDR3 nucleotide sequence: TGTGCCAGCAGTGAATATAAGGGGGGTAATTCACCCCTCCACTTT.

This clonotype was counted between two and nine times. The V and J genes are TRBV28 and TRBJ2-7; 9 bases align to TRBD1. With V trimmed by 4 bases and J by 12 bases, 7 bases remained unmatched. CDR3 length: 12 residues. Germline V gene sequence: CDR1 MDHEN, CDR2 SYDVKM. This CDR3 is CASSSPGQGSYF. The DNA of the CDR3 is TGTGCCAGCAGTTCCCCTGGACAGGGGTCGTACTTC. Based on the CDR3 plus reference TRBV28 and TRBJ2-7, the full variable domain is DVKVTQSSRYLVKRTGEKVFLECVQDMDHENMFWYRQDPGLGLRLIYFSYDVKMKEKGDIPEGYSVSREKKERFSLILESASTNQTSMYLCASSSPGQGSYFGPGTRLTVT.

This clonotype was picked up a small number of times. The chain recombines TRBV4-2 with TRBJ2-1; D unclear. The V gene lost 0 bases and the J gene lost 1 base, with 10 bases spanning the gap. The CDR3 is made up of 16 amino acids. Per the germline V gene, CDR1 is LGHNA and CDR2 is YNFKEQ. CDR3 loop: CASSQDRWGSYNEQFF. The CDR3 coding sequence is TGTGCCAGCAGCCAAGATAGGTGGGGTTCCTACAATGAGCAGTTCTTC.

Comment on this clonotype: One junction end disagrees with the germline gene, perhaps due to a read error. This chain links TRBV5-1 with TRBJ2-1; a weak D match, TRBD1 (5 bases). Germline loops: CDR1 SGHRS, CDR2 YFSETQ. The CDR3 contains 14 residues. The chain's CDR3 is CASSFIRSRDEQLF. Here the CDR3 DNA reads TGCGCCAGCAGCTTTATAAGGTCCAGGGATGAGCAGTTATTC.

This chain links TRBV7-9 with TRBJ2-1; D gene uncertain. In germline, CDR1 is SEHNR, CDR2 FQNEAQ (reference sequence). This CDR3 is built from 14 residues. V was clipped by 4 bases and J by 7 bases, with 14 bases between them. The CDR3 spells CASSSQPGSNEQFF. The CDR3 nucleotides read TGTGCCAGCAGCTCACAACCCGGGTCGAATGAGCAGTTCTTC.